Each of the 22 T cell receptor beta chains below was sequenced from the same sample in a study of OX40 agonist ivuxolimab in advanced cancers. Profiled with immunoSEQ multiplex PCR; TCRdb holds only in-frame clones, not every one. The data contain 75,000 to 95,000 clones, 80% to 95% of them singletons. Sequenced material: CD4+ or CD8+ T cells sorted from blood, taken in a trial of the OX40 agonist ivuxolimab. The receptors were sampled from an adult with an advanced solid tumor such as melanoma, head and neck, liver or kidney cancer.

The rearrangement uses TRBV30 and TRBJ1-1, with a tentative D call TRBD1 (6 bases). The CDR3 is 13 residues long. Germline V gives CDR1 GTSNPN, CDR2 SVGIG (reference sequence). Trimming removed 5 bases at V and 3 bases at J, with 13 bases between. The CDR3 coding sequence is TGTGCCTGGGGACGGGGGCCGGACACTGAAGCTTTCTTT. The encoded protein is CAWGRGPDTEAFF.

This chain links TRBV28 with TRBJ2-7; 12 nucleotides line up with TRBD1. The J segment lost 2 bases and the V segment lost 5 bases, leaving 7 bases of the junction unmatched. The CDR3 runs to 16 residues. Germline V gives CDR1 MDHEN, CDR2 SYDVKM. CDR3 DNA: TGTGCCAGCAGTACCCCGGGACAGGGGGCTCCCTACGAGCAGTACTTC. Its protein is CASSTPGQGAPYEQYF.

V gene TRBV18 combines with J gene TRBJ2-2; 9 bases fit TRBD2. J gave up 4 bases and V 3 bases, and 6 bases lay outside the gene matches. The CDR3 consists of 16 residues. The germline V gene has CDR1 KGHSH and CDR2 LQKENI. The CDR3 here is CASSPPGLARTGELFF. The CDR3 DNA sequence: TGTGCCAGCTCACCCCCGGGACTAGCACGCACCGGGGAGCTGTTTTTT.

The rearrangement joins TRBV11-1 to TRBJ2-2; 7 bases are a match to TRBD1. Per the germline V gene, CDR1 is SGHAT and CDR2 is FQDESV (reference sequence). There are 15 residues in the CDR3. With 0 bases clipped from V and 4 bases from J, the junction kept 2 bases outside the gene matches. The CDR3 nucleotides read TGTGCCAGCAGCTTAGCACAGGGGTTCACCGGGGAGCTGTTTTTT. This gives the protein CASSLAQGFTGELFF.

This sequence joins TRBV28 and TRBJ1-3; 11 bases map to TRBD1. The V gene end was trimmed by 4 bases and the J gene end by 3 bases; junction bases not matched to a gene: 8. The CDR3 loop spans 17 amino acids. The germline V gene has CDR1 MDHEN and CDR2 SYDVKM. CDR3 sequence: CASSSVDRGRSGNTIYF. DNA of the CDR3: TGTGCCAGCAGTTCTGTGGACAGGGGGCGCAGTGGAAACACCATATATTTT.

This rearrangement joins TRBV7-9 to TRBJ2-1, with 9 bases that match TRBD1. Germline V gives CDR1 SEHNR, CDR2 FQNEAQ (reference sequence). This CDR3 comprises 18 residues. J lost 4 bases, V lost 5 bases, and 15 bases had no gene match. CDR3 sequence: CASSTHRGDRVTYNEQFF. As DNA, the CDR3 is TGTGCCAGCAGCACCCATAGGGGGGACAGGGTGACTTACAATGAGCAGTTCTTC.

This chain uses TRBV7-2 with TRBJ1-6; no definite D call. There are 14 residues in the CDR3. Trimming cost V 1 base and J 9 bases, with 10 bases left between them. In germline, CDR1 is SGHTA, CDR2 FQGNSA. The DNA for the CDR3 is TGTGCCAGCAGCTTAGGGTCCGAGGCTTCACCCCTCCACTTT. Translation gives CASSLGSEASPLHF.

This chain connects TRBV7-9 to TRBJ2-5; 7 bases are a match to TRBD1. The CDR3 has 13 residues. Germline-derived CDR1 and CDR2 are SEHNR and FQNEAQ (reference sequence). J lost 0 bases, V lost 11 bases, and 6 bases had no gene match. The CDR3: CAGRTGDQETQYF. The CDR3 DNA is TGTGCCGGTCGAACAGGGGACCAAGAGACCCAGTACTTC.

This rearrangement joins TRBV5-1 to TRBJ1-2; the D gene is possibly TRBD1 (6 bases). The V gene lost 2 bases and the J gene lost 7 bases, with 18 bases spanning the gap. The CDR3 has 15 residues. Germline lookup yields CDR1 SGHRS and CDR2 YFSETQ. In DNA, the CDR3 is TGCGCCAGCAGCTTTCGTCAGGGGACCCTAGTTGGCTACACCTTC. This gives the protein CASSFRQGTLVGYTF.

This chain links TRBV7-2 with TRBJ2-1, with D possibly TRBD1 on 6 matching bases. The CDR3 loop spans 16 amino acids. Trimming removed 1 base from V and 7 bases from J, with 17 bases in between. Per the germline V gene, CDR1 is SGHTA and CDR2 is FQGNSA. The CDR3 protein is CASSLVVGLGGNEQFF. The CDR3 bases are TGTGCCAGCAGCTTAGTGGTCGGGCTAGGGGGAAATGAGCAGTTCTTC.

This chain joins TRBV10-1 and TRBJ1-4, with D uncertain. Germline assignment: CDR1 WNHNN and CDR2 SYGVQD (reference sequence). CDR3 size: 16 residues. Trimming pared 2 bases from V and 0 bases from J, leaving 10 bases between. CDR3 DNA: TGCGCCAGCAGTGAGCCTTCGGGCTCAACTAATGAAAAACTGTTTTTT. Its protein product is CASSEPSGSTNEKLFF.

This rearrangement joins TRBV19 to TRBJ2-7; 8 bases fit TRBD2. Germline-derived CDR1 and CDR2 are LNHDA and SQIVND (reference sequence). This CDR3 has 15 amino acids. Unmatched junction bases numbered 6, after V lost 2 bases and J lost 3 bases. For the CDR3, the DNA is TGTGCCAGTAGTATATTGGCGGGAGGAAGCTACGAGCAGTACTTC. Translation gives CASSILAGGSYEQYF.

For this clone: An end of the junction does not agree with germline; a read error may underlie this. The gene calls are TRBV7-7 and TRBJ2-2; possibly TRBD1 for D (6 bases). Germline CDR1 is SSHAT and CDR2 is FNYEAQ (reference sequence). CDR3 length equals 15 residues. CDR3 residues: CASSPDRLNTGELFF. CDR3 sequence (DNA): TGTGCTAGCAGTCCTGACAGGCTAAACACCGGGGAGCTGTTTTTT.

In DNA, the CDR3 is TGTGCCAGCAGTCGGACTAGCGGGACCTACGAGCAGTACTTC. This translates into CASSRTSGTYEQYF. J is TRBJ2-7 and V is TRBV6-5; 12 bases line up with TRBD2. V shed 5 bases, J shed 2 bases, and the junction held 1 base outside the gene matches. Germline CDR1 is MNHEY and CDR2 is SVGAGI. CDR3 size: 14 residues.

The count of this clone is one. This rearrangement joins TRBV6-1 to TRBJ2-7, with D perhaps given as TRBD1 or TRBD2 (5 bases each). This CDR3 is 13 amino acids long. Germline CDR1 reads MNHNS; CDR2 reads SASEGT. V was shortened by 2 bases and J by 7 bases, with 12 bases between the two germline ends. The CDR3 DNA follows: TGTGCCAGCAGTGAACGTTGGGGGTTTGAGCAGTACTTC. Translating gives CASSERWGFEQYF.

This clone was observed a single time. The gene calls are TRBV7-9 and TRBJ2-1; 7 bases align to TRBD2. CDR1 SEHNR and CDR2 FQNEAQ come from the germline V gene (reference sequence). The CDR3 is 17 residues long. J gave up 4 bases and V 1 base, and 10 bases lay outside the gene matches. The CDR3 DNA reads as TGTGCCAGCAGCTTAGACCCCCCGGCTAGCGGTTACAATGAGCAGTTCTTC. This codes for CASSLDPPASGYNEQFF.

The chain has TRBV28 and TRBJ2-7; D is ambiguous. Germline-derived CDR1 and CDR2 are MDHEN and SYDVKM. V dropped 2 bases and J dropped 4 bases, with 18 bases sitting between them. This CDR3 is 16 amino acids long. CDR3 nucleotides: TGTGCCAGCAGTTTAACAAGGGTGTTAATCGTTTACGAGCAGTACTTC. It specifies CASSLTRVLIVYEQYF. Based on the CDR3 plus reference TRBV28 and TRBJ2-7, the full variable domain is DVKVTQSSRYLVKRTGEKVFLECVQDMDHENMFWYRQDPGLGLRLIYFSYDVKMKEKGDIPEGYSVSREKKERFSLILESASTNQTSMYLCASSLTRVLIVYEQYFGPGTRLTVT.

The chain uses TRBV29-1 and TRBJ2-5; no clear D gene. Germline CDR1 reads SQVTM; CDR2 reads ANQGSEA. Trimming left V 0 bases short and J 5 bases short, with 10 bases between. The CDR3 is 13 residues long. DNA of the CDR3: TGCAGCGTTGAAGATCTCTCGCCGGAGACCCAGTACTTC. This encodes CSVEDLSPETQYF.

J is TRBJ2-3 and V is TRBV5-1; TRBD2 matches at 10 bases. This CDR3 spans 16 amino acids. The germline gives CDR1 SGHRS, CDR2 YFSETQ. V shed 4 bases, J shed 1 base, and the junction held 6 bases outside the gene matches. CDR3 sequence reads: CASSLPLAGGTDTQYF. The CDR3 bases are TGCGCCAGCAGCCTCCCCCTAGCGGGGGGCACAGATACGCAGTATTTT.

The chain uses TRBV9 and TRBJ2-1; no clear D gene. The ends were cut back, 4 bases at V and 0 bases at J, with 11 bases in the middle. Per the germline V gene, CDR1 is SGDLS and CDR2 is YYNGEE. CDR3 length: 15 residues. This chain's CDR3 is CASSPRPSSYNEQFF. The DNA for the CDR3 is TGTGCCAGCAGCCCAAGACCGAGCTCCTACAATGAGCAGTTCTTC.

The chain's CDR3 is CASSLGLAGGGIDTQYF. The CDR3 bases are TGTGCCAGCAGCCTGGGACTAGCGGGAGGAGGAATAGATACGCAGTATTTT. This chain uses TRBV11-3 with TRBJ2-3; 15 bases map to TRBD2. CDR1 is SGHNT and CDR2 is YENEEA in the germline V gene. The CDR3 length is 17 residues. The V segment lost 5 bases and the J segment 5 bases; nucleotides outside the gene matches: 8.

V and J are TRBV4-3 and TRBJ1-4; 7 bases are shared with TRBD1. In germline, CDR1 is LGHNA, CDR2 YSLEER. This CDR3 has 16 amino acids. V dropped 1 base and J dropped 9; count of bases not matched to a gene: 11. CDR3: CASSQGGTGAFKKLFF. As DNA, the CDR3 is TGCGCCAGCAGCCAAGGAGGAACAGGGGCTTTTAAAAAACTGTTTTTT.